The 8 T cell receptor beta chains listed next were all sequenced from one sample in a study of blood T cell repertoires in COVID-19. Sequenced by immunoSEQ multiplex PCR; TCRdb stores in-frame clones only, minus some. The sample has 120,000 to 150,000 clones, about 86% seen once; the top ten hold under 9%. The sequenced sample was peripheral blood. These receptors all stem from a woman between 50 and 59 years old with active or convalescent COVID-19.

V usage is TRBV25-1 and J usage is TRBJ1-1; the D is unclear. The CDR3 covers 14 residues. Germline CDR1 reads MGHDK; CDR2 reads SYGVNS. V was cut by 7 bases and J by 5 bases, with 17 bases left in between. The CDR3 DNA reads TGTGCCAGCACCCCTCGATCGAGTCGAACTGAAGCTTTCTTT. It encodes CASTPRSSRTEAFF.

This rearrangement joins TRBV28 to TRBJ2-7; 7 bases line up with TRBD2. CDR1 is MDHEN and CDR2 is SYDVKM in the germline V gene. V trimming: 2 bases; J trimming: 2 bases; junction bases outside the gene matches: 9. The CDR3 runs 16 residues. The CDR3 reads CASSLTLPGLPYEQYF. CDR3 bases: TGTGCCAGCAGTTTAACCCTACCGGGACTACCCTACGAGCAGTACTTC.

The rearrangement uses TRBV27 and TRBJ2-7; the match to TRBD1 covers 9 bases. Germline lookup yields CDR1 MNHEY and CDR2 SMNVEV (reference sequence). The CDR3 loop spans 18 amino acids. J was trimmed by 5 bases and V by 5 bases; bases with no gene match: 19. The CDR3 DNA reads TGTGCCAGCAGTCCGCAACCGTCGGGACAGGGAGTCCGGCACGAGCAGTACTTC. This gives the protein CASSPQPSGQGVRHEQYF.

This clone was seen just once. The gene calls are TRBV2 and TRBJ2-1; TRBD2 matches at 9 bases. V gave up 6 bases and J gave up 0 bases; unmatched junction bases: 12. This CDR3 region has 18 residues. Germline loops: CDR1 SNHLY, CDR2 FYNNEI. CDR3 sequence reads: CASSDPGLAVSSYNEQFF. In nucleotides, the CDR3 is TGTGCCAGCAGCGACCCGGGACTAGCTGTAAGCTCCTACAATGAGCAGTTCTTC.

This chain links TRBV28 with TRBJ1-1; TRBD1 matches at 9 bases. Germline values: CDR1 MDHEN, CDR2 SYDVKM. The CDR3 is 13 residues long. J lost 8 bases, V lost 5 bases, and 6 bases had no gene match. CDR3 in DNA: TGTGCCAGCAGTGGTGACAGGGGGAGAGAAGCTTTCTTT. Encoded protein: CASSGDRGREAFF. The full variable domain, completed using reference TRBV28 and TRBJ1-1, is DVKVTQSSRYLVKRTGEKVFLECVQDMDHENMFWYRQDPGLGLRLIYFSYDVKMKEKGDIPEGYSVSREKKERFSLILESASTNQTSMYLCASSGDRGREAFFGQGTRLTVV.

This rearrangement joins TRBV5-5 to TRBJ1-2; D call uncertain. Trimming stripped 6 bases from V and 4 bases from J, with 13 bases between. Germline assignment: CDR1 SGHKS and CDR2 YYEKEE (reference sequence). The CDR3 sequence is 13 residues long. This CDR3 is CASKRVESYGYTF. In DNA form, the CDR3 reads TGTGCCAGCAAGAGGGTAGAGTCCTATGGCTACACCTTC.

The chain links TRBV7-3 to TRBJ2-1; TRBD2 aligns across 11 bases. Looked up from germline, CDR1 is SGHTA and CDR2 is FQGTGA. The V segment lost 1 base and the J segment 7 bases; nucleotides outside the gene matches: 3. The CDR3 totals 15 residues. CDR3 sequence reads: CASSLKASGRNEQFF. DNA for the CDR3: TGTGCCAGCAGCTTAAAGGCTAGCGGGAGGAATGAGCAGTTCTTC.

The rearrangement uses TRBV7-3 and TRBJ2-1; 9 bases agree with TRBD2. This CDR3 has 15 amino acids. The germline V gene has CDR1 SGHTA and CDR2 FQGTGA. After removal of 1 base from V and 9 bases from J, the junction contained 7 bases not matched to a gene. CDR3 sequence (DNA): TGTGCCAGCAGCTTAAATGGCGGGAGGGCGGGTGAGCAGTTCTTC. This gives the protein CASSLNGGRAGEQFF.